A single T cell receptor beta chain is shown here with its context. Antigen unknown. The entry originates in a study of T cell responses to AZD1222 COVID-19 vaccine. Study-level information: Combined were second doses at about 4 or about 12 weeks. Study-level results: Nearly half of unique spike-specific TCRs reportedly avoided B.1.351 and B.1.1.7 mutated regions. Increased Spike-specific TCR breadth and depth were observed after two AZD1222 doses. Dominant CD4 TCR responses targeted spike regions 160-218 and 743-854.

The repertoire was sequenced with immunoSEQ multiplex PCR; TCRdb's copy has only in-frame clones and lacks some. Here the sample spans about 110,000 clones, approximately 90% being singletons. The clonotype comes from an adult in good health. The material was peripheral blood, obtained on day 0 of AZD1222 vaccination.

CDR3 in amino acids: CASSPPVGRNTQYF. CDR3 coding DNA: TGTGCCAGCTCACCACCTGTTGGGCGAAATACGCAGTATTTT. This sequence joins TRBV18 and TRBJ2-3; D gene uncertain. With 0 bases removed from V and 7 bases from J, the gap between germline ends came to 11 bases. The V gene's germline CDR1 is KGHSH and CDR2 LQKENI. The CDR3 totals 14 residues.